This entry describes one T cell receptor beta chain. The data derive from a study of cytomegalovirus exposure and HLA in healthy donors. Vbeta (60) and Jbeta (13) primers were used in the PCR. The table came from immunoSEQ multiplex PCR; TCRdb's copy has only in-frame clones and leaves some out. The sample has fewer than 110,000 clones, roughly 82% seen once. CDR3 size: 16 residues. Looked up from germline, CDR1 is SGHAT and CDR2 is FQNNGV. V shed 4 bases and J shed 10 bases, with 20 bases lying between them. This sequence originates from a man aged 25 to 45 in good health and CMV-seropositive. The sequenced material came from PBMCs. The chain combines TRBV11-2 with TRBJ1-6; TRBD1 might be the D (6 bases). The CDR3 here is CASSSRTQGLKSPLHF. The DNA for the CDR3 is TGTGCCAGCAGCTCCCGGACACAGGGTTTAAAATCACCCCTCCACTTT. Full variable domain (rest looked up from reference TRBV11-2 and TRBJ1-6): EAGVAQSPRYKIIEKRQSVAFWCNPISGHATLYWYQQILGQGPKLLIQFQNNGVVDDSQLPKDRFSAERLKGVDSTLKIQPAKLEDSAVYLCASSSRTQGLKSPLHFGNGTRLTVT.